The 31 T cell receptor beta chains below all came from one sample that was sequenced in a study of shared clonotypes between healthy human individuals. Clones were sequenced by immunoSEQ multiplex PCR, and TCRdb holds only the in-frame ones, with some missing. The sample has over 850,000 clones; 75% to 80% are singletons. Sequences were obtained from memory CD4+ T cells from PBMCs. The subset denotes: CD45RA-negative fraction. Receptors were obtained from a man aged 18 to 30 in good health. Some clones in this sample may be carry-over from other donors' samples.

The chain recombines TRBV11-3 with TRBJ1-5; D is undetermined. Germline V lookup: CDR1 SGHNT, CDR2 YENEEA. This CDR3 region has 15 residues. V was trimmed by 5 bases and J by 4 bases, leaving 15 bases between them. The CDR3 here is CASSPALYQNQPQHF. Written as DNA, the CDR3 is TGTGCCAGCAGCCCCGCGTTGTACCAGAATCAGCCCCAGCATTTT.

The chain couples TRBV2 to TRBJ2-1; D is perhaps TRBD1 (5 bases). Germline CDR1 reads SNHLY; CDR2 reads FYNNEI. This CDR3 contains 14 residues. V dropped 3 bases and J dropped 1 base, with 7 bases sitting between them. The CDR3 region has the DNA TGTGCCAGCAGTGACAGGGCTTCCTACAATGAGCAGTTCTTC. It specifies CASSDRASYNEQFF.

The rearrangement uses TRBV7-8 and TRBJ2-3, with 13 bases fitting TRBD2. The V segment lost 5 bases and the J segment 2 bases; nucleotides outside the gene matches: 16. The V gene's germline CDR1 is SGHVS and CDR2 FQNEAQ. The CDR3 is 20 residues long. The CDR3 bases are TGTGCCAGCAGCGCTGGGGGACTAGCGGGGCCAAGAAGATCCACAGATACGCAGTATTTT. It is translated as CASSAGGLAGPRRSTDTQYF.

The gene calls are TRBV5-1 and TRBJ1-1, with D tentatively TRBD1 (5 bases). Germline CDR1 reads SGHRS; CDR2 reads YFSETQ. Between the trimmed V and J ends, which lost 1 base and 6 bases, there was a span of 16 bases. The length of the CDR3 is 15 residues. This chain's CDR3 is CASSLFSAGAAEAFF. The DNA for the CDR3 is TGCGCCAGCAGCTTGTTTTCAGCTGGGGCGGCTGAAGCTTTCTTT.

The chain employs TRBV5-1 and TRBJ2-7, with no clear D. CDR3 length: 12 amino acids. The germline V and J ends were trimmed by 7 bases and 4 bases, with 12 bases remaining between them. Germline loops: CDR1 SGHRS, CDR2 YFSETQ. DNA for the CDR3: TGCGCCAGCGGCCTTTTTGGGTACGAGCAGTACTTC. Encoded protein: CASGLFGYEQYF.

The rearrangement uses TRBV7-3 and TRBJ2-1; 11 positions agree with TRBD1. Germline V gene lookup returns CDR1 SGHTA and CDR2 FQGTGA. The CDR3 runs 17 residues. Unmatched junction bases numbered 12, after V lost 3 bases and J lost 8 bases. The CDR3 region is CASSLGLGQGAGYEQFF. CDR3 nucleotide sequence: TGTGCCAGCAGCTTGGGGCTAGGACAGGGGGCAGGGTATGAGCAGTTCTTC.

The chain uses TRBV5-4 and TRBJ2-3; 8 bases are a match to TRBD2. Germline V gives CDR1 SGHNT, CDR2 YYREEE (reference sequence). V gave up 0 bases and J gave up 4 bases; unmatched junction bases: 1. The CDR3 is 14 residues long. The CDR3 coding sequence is TGTGCCAGCAGCTTGGGGGGACTAGCAGATACGCAGTATTTT. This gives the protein CASSLGGLADTQYF.

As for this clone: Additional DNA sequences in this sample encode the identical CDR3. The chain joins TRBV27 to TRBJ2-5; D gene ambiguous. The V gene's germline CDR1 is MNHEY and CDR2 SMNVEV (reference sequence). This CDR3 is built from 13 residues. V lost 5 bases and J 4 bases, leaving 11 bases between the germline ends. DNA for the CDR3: TGTGCCAGCAGTCCACGAGGTCGAGAGACCCAGTACTTC. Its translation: CASSPRGRETQYF.

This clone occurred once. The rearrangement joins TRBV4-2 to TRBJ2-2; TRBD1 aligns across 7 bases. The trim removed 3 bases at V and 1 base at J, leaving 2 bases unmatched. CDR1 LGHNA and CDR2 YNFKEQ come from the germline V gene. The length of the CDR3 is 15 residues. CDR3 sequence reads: CASSQWTGNTGELFF. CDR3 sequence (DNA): TGTGCCAGCAGCCAGTGGACAGGGAACACCGGGGAGCTGTTTTTT.

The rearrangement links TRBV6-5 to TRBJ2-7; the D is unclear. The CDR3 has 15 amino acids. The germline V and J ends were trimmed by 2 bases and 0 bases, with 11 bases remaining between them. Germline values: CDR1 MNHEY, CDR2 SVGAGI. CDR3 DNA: TGTGCCAGCAGTTACGGGTTCTTAGGCTCCTACGAGCAGTACTTC. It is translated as CASSYGFLGSYEQYF.

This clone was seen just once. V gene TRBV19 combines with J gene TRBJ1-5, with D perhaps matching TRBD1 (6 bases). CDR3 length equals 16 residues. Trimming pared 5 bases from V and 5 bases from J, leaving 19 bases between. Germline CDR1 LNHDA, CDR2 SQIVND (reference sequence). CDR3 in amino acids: CASSPKGQIHHQPQHF. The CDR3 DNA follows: TGTGCCAGTAGTCCAAAAGGACAGATCCATCATCAGCCCCAGCATTTT.

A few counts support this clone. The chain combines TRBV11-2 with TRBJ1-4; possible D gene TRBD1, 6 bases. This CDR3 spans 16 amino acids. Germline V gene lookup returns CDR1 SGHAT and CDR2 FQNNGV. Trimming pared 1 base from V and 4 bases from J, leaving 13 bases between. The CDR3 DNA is TGTGCCAGCAGCTTAGCGGGGGCCGCCATTAATGAAAAACTGTTTTTT. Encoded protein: CASSLAGAAINEKLFF.

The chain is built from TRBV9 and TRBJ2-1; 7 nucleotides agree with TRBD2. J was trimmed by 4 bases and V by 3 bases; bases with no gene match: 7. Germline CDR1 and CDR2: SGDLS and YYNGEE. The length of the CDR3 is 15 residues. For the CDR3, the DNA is TGTGCCAGCAGCGCGAGCGGGACTTATTACAATGAGCAGTTCTTC. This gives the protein CASSASGTYYNEQFF.

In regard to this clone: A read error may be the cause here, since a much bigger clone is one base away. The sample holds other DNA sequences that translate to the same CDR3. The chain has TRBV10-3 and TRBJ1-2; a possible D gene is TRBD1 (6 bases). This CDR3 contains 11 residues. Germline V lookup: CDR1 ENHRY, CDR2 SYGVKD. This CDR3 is CAISERGHSTF. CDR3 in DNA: TGCGCCATCAGTGAGCGGGGACACAGCACCTTC.

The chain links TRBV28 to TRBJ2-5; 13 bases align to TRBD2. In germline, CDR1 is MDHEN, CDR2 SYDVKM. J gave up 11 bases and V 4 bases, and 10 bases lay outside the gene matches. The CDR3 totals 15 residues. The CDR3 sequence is CASSSRLAGGLVQYF. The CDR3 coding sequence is TGTGCCAGCAGTTCTAGACTAGCGGGAGGCCTGGTGCAGTACTTC.

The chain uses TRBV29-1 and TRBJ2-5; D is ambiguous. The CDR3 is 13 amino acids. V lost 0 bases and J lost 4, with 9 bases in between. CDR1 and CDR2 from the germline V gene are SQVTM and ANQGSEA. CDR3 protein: CSVEDLGRETQYF. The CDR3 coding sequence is TGCAGCGTTGAAGATTTAGGGCGAGAGACCCAGTACTTC. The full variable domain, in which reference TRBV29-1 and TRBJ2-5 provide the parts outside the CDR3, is SAVISQKPSRDICQRGTSLTIQCQVDSQVTMMFWYRQQPGQSLTLIATANQGSEATYESGFVIDKFPISRPNLTFSTLTVSNMSPEDSSIYLCSVEDLGRETQYFGPGTRLLVL.

CDR3 residues: CASSPASGRDAVTQYF. For the CDR3, the DNA is TGTGCCAGCTCACCAGCTAGCGGGAGGGATGCTGTTACGCAGTATTTT. The J gene is TRBJ2-3, the V gene TRBV18; 12 bases are a match to TRBD2. The CDR3 sequence is 16 residues long. With 2 bases clipped from V and 8 bases from J, the junction kept 8 bases outside the gene matches. The germline V gene encodes CDR1 KGHSH and CDR2 LQKENI.

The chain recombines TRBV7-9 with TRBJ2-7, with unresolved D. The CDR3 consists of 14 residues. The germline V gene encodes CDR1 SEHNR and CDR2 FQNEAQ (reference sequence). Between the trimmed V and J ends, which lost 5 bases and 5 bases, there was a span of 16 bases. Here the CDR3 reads CASSLNVGVHEQYF. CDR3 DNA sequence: TGTGCCAGCAGCCTTAATGTTGGGGTTCACGAGCAGTACTTC.

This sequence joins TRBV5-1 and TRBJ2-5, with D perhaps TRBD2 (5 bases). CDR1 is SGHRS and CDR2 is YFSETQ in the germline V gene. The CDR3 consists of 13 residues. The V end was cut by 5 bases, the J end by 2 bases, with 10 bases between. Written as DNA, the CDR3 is TGCGCCAGCAGTTTACCGGGGCAAGAGACCCAGTACTTC. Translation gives CASSLPGQETQYF.

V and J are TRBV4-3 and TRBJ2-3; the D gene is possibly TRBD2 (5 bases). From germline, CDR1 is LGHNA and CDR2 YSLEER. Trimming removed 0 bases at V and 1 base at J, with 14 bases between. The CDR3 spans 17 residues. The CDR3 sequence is CASSQEGSGRGTDTQYF. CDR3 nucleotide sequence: TGCGCCAGCAGCCAAGAGGGGTCCGGGCGGGGCACAGATACGCAGTATTTT.

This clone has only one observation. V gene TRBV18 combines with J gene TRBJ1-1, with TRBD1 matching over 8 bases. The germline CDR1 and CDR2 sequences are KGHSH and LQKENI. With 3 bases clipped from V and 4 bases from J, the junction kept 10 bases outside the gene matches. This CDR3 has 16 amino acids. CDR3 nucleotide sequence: TGTGCCAGCTCACCGATGGCAGGGGGCGCGGGCACTGAAGCTTTCTTT. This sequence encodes CASSPMAGGAGTEAFF.

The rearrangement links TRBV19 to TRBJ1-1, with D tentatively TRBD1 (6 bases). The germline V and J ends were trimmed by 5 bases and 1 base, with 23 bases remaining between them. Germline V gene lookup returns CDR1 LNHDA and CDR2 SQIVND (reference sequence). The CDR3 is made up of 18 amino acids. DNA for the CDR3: TGTGCCAGTAGTCCCCTCCCCGGCGCAGCAGGGGCGAACACTGAAGCTTTCTTT. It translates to CASSPLPGAAGANTEAFF.

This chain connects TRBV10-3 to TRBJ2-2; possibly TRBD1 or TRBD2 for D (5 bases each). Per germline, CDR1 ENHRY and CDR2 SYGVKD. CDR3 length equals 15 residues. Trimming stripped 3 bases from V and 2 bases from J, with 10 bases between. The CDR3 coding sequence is TGTGCCATCAGTGACGGGGCCCTCAACACCGGGGAGCTGTTTTTT. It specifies CAISDGALNTGELFF.

The CDR3 reads CASSLAGDEKLFF. The CDR3 nucleotides read TGTGCCAGCAGCTTAGCAGGGGATGAAAAACTGTTTTTT. V gene TRBV7-6 combines with J gene TRBJ1-4; perhaps TRBD1 as D (5 bases). The CDR3 contains 13 residues. The germline CDR1 and CDR2 sequences are SGHVS and FNYEAQ. V shed 0 bases and J shed 6 bases, with 5 bases lying between them.

DNA of the CDR3: TGTGCCAGCAGTGATATTCCTAATCAGCCCCAGCATTTT. As protein: CASSDIPNQPQHF. The V call is TRBV6-1, the J call TRBJ1-5; D is undetermined. Trimming took off 3 bases at V and 4 bases at J, with 7 bases between the two ends. The CDR3 consists of 13 residues. In germline, CDR1 is MNHNS, CDR2 SASEGT.

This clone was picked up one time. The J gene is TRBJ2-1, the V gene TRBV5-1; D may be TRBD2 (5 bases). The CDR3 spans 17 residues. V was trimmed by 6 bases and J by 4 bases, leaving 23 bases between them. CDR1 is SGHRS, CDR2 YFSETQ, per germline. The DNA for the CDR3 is TGCGCCAGCAAAAGTACTAGTCCTTTCCCGGATTACAATGAGCAGTTCTTC. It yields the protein CASKSTSPFPDYNEQFF. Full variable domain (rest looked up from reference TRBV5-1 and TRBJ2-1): KAGVTQTPRYLIKTRGQQVTLSCSPISGHRSVSWYQQTPGQGLQFLFEYFSETQRNKGNFPGRFSGRQFSNSRSEMNVSTLELGDSALYLCASKSTSPFPDYNEQFFGPGTRLTVL.

CDR3 DNA: TGTGCCAGCAGCTTAAGAAATTGGGAGTCCGAGCAGTACTTC. Protein: CASSLRNWESEQYF. The rearrangement links TRBV7-3 to TRBJ2-7; D is perhaps TRBD2 (5 bases). CDR1 and CDR2 (germline): SGHTA, FQGTGA. Deletions cut 1 base from V and 6 bases from J, with 13 bases between. There are 14 residues in the CDR3.

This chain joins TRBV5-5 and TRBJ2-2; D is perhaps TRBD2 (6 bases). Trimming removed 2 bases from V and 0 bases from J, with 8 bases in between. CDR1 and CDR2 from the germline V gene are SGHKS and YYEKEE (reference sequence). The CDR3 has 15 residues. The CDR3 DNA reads TGTGCCAGCAGCTTCGGGACTCCGAACACCGGGGAGCTGTTTTTT. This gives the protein CASSFGTPNTGELFF.

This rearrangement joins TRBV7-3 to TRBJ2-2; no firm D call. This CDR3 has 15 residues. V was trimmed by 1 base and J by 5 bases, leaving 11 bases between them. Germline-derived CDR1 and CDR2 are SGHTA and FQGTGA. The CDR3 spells CASSLMAQPTGELFF. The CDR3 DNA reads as TGTGCCAGCAGCTTAATGGCACAGCCGACCGGGGAGCTGTTTTTT.

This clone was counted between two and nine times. This chain's CDR3 is CASSGRAQTEQYF. CDR3 DNA sequence: TGTGCCAGCAGCGGGAGGGCCCAGACCGAGCAGTACTTC. V is TRBV9 and J is TRBJ2-7; TRBD2 is a possible D gene (6 bases). The CDR3 is made up of 13 amino acids. The V and J ends lost 3 bases and 6 bases respectively, with 13 bases between them. Germline V gene sequence: CDR1 SGDLS, CDR2 YYNGEE. The entire variable domain, with the rest obtained from reference TRBV9 and TRBJ2-7, is as follows: DSGVTQTPKHLITATGQRVTLRCSPRSGDLSVYWYQQSLDQGLQFLIQYYNGEERAKGNILERFSAQQFPDLHSELNLSSLELGDSALYFCASSGRAQTEQYFGPGTRLTVT.

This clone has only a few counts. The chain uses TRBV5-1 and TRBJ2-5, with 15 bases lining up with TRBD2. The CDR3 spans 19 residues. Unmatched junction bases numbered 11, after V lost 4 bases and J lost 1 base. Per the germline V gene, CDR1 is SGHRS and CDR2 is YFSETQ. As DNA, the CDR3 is TGCGCCAGCAGCCGGACAAGGACTAGCGGGAGGGTTATCCAAGAGACCCAGTACTTC. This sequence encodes CASSRTRTSGRVIQETQYF.